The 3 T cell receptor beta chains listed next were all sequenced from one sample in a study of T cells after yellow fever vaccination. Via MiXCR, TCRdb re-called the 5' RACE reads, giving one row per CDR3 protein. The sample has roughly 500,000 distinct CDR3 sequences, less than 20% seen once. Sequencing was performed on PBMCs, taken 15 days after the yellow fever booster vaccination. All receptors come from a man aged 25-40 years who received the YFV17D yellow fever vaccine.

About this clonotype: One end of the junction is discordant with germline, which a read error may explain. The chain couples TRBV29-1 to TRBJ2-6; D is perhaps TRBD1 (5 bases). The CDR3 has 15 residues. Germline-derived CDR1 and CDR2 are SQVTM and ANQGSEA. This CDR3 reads CSVIGRHSGANVLTF. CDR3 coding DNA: TGCAGCGTTATAGGTCGCCACTCTGGGGCCAACGTCCTGACCTTC.

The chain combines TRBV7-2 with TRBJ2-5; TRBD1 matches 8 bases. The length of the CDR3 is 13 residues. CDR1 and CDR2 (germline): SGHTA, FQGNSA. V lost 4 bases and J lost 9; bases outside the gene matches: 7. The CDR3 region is CASSSRDRPSQYF. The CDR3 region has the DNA TGTGCCAGCAGCTCCCGGGACAGGCCCTCCCAGTACTTC.

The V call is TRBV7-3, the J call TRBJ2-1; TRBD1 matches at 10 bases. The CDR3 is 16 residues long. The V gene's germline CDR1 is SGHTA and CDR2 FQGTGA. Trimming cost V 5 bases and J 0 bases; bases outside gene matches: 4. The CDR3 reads CASSATGGSSYNEQFF. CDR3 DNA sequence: TGTGCCAGCAGCGCGACAGGGGGCAGCTCCTACAATGAGCAGTTCTTC.